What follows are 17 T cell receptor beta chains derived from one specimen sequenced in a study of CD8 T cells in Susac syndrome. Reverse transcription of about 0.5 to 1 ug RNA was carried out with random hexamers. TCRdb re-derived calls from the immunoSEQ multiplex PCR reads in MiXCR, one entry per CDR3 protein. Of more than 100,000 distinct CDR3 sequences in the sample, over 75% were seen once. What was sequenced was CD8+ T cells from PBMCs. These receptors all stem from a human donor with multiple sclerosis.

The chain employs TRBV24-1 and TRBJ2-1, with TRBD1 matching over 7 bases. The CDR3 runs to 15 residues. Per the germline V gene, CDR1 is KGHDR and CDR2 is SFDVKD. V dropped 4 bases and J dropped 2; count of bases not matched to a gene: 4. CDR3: CATSETGVPYNEQFF. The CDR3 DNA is TGTGCCACCAGTGAAACAGGGGTCCCCTACAATGAGCAGTTCTTC.

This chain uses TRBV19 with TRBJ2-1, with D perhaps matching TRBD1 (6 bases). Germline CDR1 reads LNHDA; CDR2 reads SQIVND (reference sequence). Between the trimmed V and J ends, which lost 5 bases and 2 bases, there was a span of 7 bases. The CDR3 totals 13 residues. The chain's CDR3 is CASSRDTYNEQFF. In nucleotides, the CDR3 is TGTGCCAGTAGTCGGGACACCTACAATGAGCAGTTCTTC.

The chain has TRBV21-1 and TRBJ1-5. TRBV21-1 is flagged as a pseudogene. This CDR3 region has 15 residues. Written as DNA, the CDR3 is TGTGCCAGCAGCAAGCGAGTGACTGACAATCAGCCCCAGCATTTT. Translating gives CASSKRVTDNQPQHF.

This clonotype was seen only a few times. CDR3 amino acids: CASSEGGQGAYEQYF. CDR3 nucleotides: TGTGCCAGCAGTGAAGGGGGACAGGGCGCCTACGAGCAGTACTTC. This chain uses TRBV6-1 with TRBJ2-7; 9 bases line up with TRBD1. Germline V gene sequence: CDR1 MNHNS, CDR2 SASEGT. With V trimmed by 1 base and J by 2 bases, 3 bases remained unmatched. The CDR3 runs to 15 residues.

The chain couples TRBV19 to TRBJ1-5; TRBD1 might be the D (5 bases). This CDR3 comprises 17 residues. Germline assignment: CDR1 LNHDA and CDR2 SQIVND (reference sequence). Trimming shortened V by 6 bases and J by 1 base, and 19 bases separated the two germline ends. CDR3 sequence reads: CASRRDPIYESNQPQHF. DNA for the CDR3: TGTGCCAGTAGGCGGGACCCAATTTATGAGAGCAATCAGCCCCAGCATTTT.

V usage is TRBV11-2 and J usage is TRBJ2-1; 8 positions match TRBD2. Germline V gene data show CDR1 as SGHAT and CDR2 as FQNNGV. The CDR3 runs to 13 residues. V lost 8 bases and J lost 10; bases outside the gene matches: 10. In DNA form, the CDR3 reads TGTGCCAGCGGGGACGGGAGGGCCGTGGAGCAGTTCTTC. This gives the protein CASGDGRAVEQFF.

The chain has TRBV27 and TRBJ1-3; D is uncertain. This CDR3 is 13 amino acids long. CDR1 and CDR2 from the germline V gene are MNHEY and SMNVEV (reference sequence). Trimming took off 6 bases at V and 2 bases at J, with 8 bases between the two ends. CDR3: CASSPITGNTIYF. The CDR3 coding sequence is TGTGCCAGCAGCCCGATAACTGGAAACACCATATATTTT.

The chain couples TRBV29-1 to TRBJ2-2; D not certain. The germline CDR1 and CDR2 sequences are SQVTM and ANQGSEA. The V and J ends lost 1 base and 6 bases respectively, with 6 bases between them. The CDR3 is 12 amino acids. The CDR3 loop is CSVEVRAGELFF. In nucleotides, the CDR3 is TGCAGCGTTGAAGTCCGGGCCGGGGAGCTGTTTTTT.

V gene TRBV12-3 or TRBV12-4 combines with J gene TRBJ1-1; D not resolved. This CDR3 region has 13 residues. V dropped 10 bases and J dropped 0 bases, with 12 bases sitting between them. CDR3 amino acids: CATCRFMNTEAFF. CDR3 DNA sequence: TGTGCCACATGCAGATTTATGAACACTGAAGCTTTCTTT.

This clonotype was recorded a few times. The CDR3 region is CASSDRLAEAFF. In DNA form, the CDR3 reads TGTGCCAGCAGCGACCGACTTGCTGAAGCTTTCTTT. The chain combines TRBV6-1 with TRBJ1-1; unclear D gene. Germline CDR1 and CDR2: MNHNS and SASEGT. V dropped 6 bases and J dropped 6 bases, with 11 bases sitting between them. CDR3 length equals 12 residues.

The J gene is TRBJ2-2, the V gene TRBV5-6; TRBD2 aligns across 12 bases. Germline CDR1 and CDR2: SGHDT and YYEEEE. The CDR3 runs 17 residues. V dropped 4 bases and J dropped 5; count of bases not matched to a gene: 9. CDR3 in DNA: TGTGCCAGCAGCCCCTCCACTAGCGGGGGGTTTACCGGGGAGCTGTTTTTT. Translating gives CASSPSTSGGFTGELFF.

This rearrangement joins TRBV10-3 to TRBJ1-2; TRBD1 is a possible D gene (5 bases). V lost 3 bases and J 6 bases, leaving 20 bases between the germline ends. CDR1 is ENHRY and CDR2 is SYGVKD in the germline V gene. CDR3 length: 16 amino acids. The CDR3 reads CAISEALGRQRNGYTF. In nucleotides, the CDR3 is TGTGCCATCAGTGAAGCGTTGGGGAGACAGCGCAATGGCTACACCTTC.

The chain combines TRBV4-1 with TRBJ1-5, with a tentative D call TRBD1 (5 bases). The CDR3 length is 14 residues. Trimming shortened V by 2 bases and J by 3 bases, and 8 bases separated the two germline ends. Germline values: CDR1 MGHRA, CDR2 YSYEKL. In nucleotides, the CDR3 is TGCGCCAGCAGCCAAAGGGGAATCAATCAGCCCCAGCATTTT. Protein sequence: CASSQRGINQPQHF.

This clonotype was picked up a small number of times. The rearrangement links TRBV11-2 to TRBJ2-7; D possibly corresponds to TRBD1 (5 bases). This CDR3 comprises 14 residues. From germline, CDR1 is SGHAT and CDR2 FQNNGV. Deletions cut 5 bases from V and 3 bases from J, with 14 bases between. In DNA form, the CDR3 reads TGTGCCAGCAGCGGCCCCCAGGGCTTCTACGAGCAGTACTTC. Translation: CASSGPQGFYEQYF.

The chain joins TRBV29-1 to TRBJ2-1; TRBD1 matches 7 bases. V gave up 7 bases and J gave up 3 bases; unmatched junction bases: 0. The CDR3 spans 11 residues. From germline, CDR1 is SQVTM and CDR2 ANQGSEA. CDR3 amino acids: CSGDSYNEQFF. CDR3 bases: TGCAGCGGGGACAGCTACAATGAGCAGTTCTTC.

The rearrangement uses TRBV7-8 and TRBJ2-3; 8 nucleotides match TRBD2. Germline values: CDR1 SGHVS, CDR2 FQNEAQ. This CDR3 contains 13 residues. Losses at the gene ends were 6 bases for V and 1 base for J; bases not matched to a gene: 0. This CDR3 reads CASRAGGTDTQYF. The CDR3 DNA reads TGTGCCAGCAGAGCGGGGGGCACAGATACGCAGTATTTT.

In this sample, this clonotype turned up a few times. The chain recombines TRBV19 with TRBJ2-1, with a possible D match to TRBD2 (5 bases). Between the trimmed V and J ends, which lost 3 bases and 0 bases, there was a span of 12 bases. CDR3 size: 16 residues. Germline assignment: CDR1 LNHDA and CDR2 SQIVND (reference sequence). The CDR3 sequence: CASSIGTRSSYNEQFF. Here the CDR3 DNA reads TGTGCCAGTAGTATCGGTACTAGGAGCTCCTACAATGAGCAGTTCTTC.